These 18 T cell receptor beta chains came from one sample sequenced in a study of cytomegalovirus exposure and HLA in healthy donors. PCR used 60 Vbeta primers and 13 Jbeta primers. Some clones are missing from TCRdb's copy, which holds only in-frame ones; the method was immunoSEQ multiplex PCR. The sample has around 150,000 clones; approximately 81% are singletons. The material sequenced was PBMCs. All receptors derive from a young man in good health and CMV-seropositive.

The rearrangement joins TRBV6-6 to TRBJ1-4, with 9 bases fitting TRBD1. CDR3 length: 13 residues. The V segment lost 7 bases and the J segment 9 bases; nucleotides outside the gene matches: 6. The germline V gene encodes CDR1 MNHNY and CDR2 SVGAGI (reference sequence). CDR3: CASTVDRGQKLFF. The CDR3 DNA reads as TGTGCCAGCACCGTGGACAGGGGACAAAAACTGTTTTTT.

This clone has more than one count but fewer than ten. This sequence joins TRBV15 and TRBJ1-2, with 8 nucleotides matching TRBD1. The germline V gene has CDR1 LNHNV and CDR2 YYDKDF (reference sequence). V lost 6 bases, J lost 4 bases, and 13 bases stayed unmatched. The CDR3 has 16 residues. DNA for the CDR3: TGTGCCACCAGAGAGGACAGGGTAGGGATGAGCTATGGCTACACCTTC. Its translation is CATREDRVGMSYGYTF.

The chain has TRBV6-5 and TRBJ2-1; D uncertain. V was pared by 6 bases and J by 6 bases, with 9 bases between. The CDR3 extends over 12 amino acids. From germline, CDR1 is MNHEY and CDR2 SVGAGI. The CDR3 DNA follows: TGTGCCAGCAGAGAGCGTCCCAATGAGCAGTTCTTC. Amino acids: CASRERPNEQFF.

This clone was detected once. The genes are TRBV27 and TRBJ2-2; D is possibly TRBD1 (6 bases). The germline gives CDR1 MNHEY, CDR2 SMNVEV (reference sequence). Trimming removed 5 bases at V and 4 bases at J, with 14 bases between. The CDR3 extends over 15 amino acids. CDR3 coding DNA: TGTGCCAGCAGTCCCCGGACAGTAAGCACCGGGGAGCTGTTTTTT. Its translation is CASSPRTVSTGELFF.

This chain joins TRBV2 and TRBJ2-7, with 12 bases fitting TRBD2. Losses at the gene ends were 3 bases for V and 7 bases for J; bases not matched to a gene: 7. CDR1 SNHLY and CDR2 FYNNEI come from the germline V gene. This CDR3 is 15 amino acids long. The CDR3 DNA follows: TGTGCCAGCAGTGATTGGCTAGCGGGGGGGCAAGAGCAGTACTTC. Residues: CASSDWLAGGQEQYF.

The chain employs TRBV7-9 and TRBJ2-7; D ambiguous. Germline loops: CDR1 SEHNR, CDR2 FQNEAQ (reference sequence). V lost 2 bases and J lost 2, with 4 bases in between. The CDR3 runs to 12 residues. CDR3 nucleotide sequence: TGTGCCAGCAGCTTAAGCACCTACGAGCAGTACTTC. Translating it yields CASSLSTYEQYF.

The chain has TRBV7-9 and TRBJ2-3; 8 positions agree with TRBD2. With V trimmed by 2 bases and J by 10 bases, 11 bases remained unmatched. This CDR3 is built from 15 residues. CDR1 is SEHNR and CDR2 is FQNEAQ in the germline V gene (reference sequence). The CDR3 loop reads CASSLLAGGFIAQYF. As DNA, the CDR3 is TGTGCCAGCAGCTTACTCGCGGGGGGCTTCATAGCGCAGTATTTT.

CDR3 DNA: TGCGCCAGCAGCCCCCCTAGCGGGAGCAGCACAGATACGCAGTATTTT. It yields the protein CASSPPSGSSTDTQYF. The chain links TRBV5-1 to TRBJ2-3, with 10 bases that match TRBD2. The ends lost 4 bases at V and 0 bases at J; junction bases unmatched: 5. This CDR3 comprises 16 residues. Germline V gene sequence: CDR1 SGHRS, CDR2 YFSETQ.

This clone was detected a few times. The V call is TRBV6-5, the J call TRBJ1-6, with TRBD1 as a possible D gene (6 bases). Deletions cut 6 bases from V and 5 bases from J, with 11 bases between. The CDR3 consists of 14 residues. Germline CDR1 MNHEY, CDR2 SVGAGI. In DNA, the CDR3 is TGTGCCAGCAGGCGACAGGCCCATAATTCACCCCTCCACTTT. Translating it yields CASRRQAHNSPLHF.

The chain joins TRBV9 to TRBJ2-7, with D maybe TRBD1 (7 bases). CDR3 length: 13 residues. With 3 bases removed from V and 5 bases from J, the gap between germline ends came to 12 bases. Germline V gives CDR1 SGDLS, CDR2 YYNGEE. Written as DNA, the CDR3 is TGTGCCAGCAGCGGGACAGGCGGGAACGAGCAGTACTTC. Amino acids: CASSGTGGNEQYF.

The V call is TRBV7-2, the J call TRBJ2-5, with D perhaps matching TRBD1 (6 bases). This CDR3 is built from 15 residues. V gave up 3 bases and J gave up 2 bases, with 13 bases separating them. In germline, CDR1 is SGHTA, CDR2 FQGNSA. CDR3 loop: CASSFEQGSQETQYF. CDR3 sequence (DNA): TGTGCCAGCAGCTTTGAACAGGGTTCTCAAGAGACCCAGTACTTC. The whole variable domain, remainder taken from reference TRBV7-2 and TRBJ2-5, is GAGVSQSPSNKVTEKGKDVELRCDPISGHTALYWYRQSLGQGLEFLIYFQGNSAPDKSGLPSDRFSAERTGGSVSTLTIQRTQQEDSAVYLCASSFEQGSQETQYFGPGTRLLVL.

This clone has only one observation. This chain links TRBV27 with TRBJ2-2, with TRBD2 matching 14 bases. Germline V CDR1 and CDR2: MNHEY, SMNVEV (reference sequence). The V segment lost 7 bases and the J segment 6 bases; nucleotides outside the gene matches: 10. CDR3 size: 17 residues. The CDR3 reads CASMGRPTSGGAGELFF. The CDR3 region has the DNA TGTGCCAGCATGGGTCGGCCGACTAGCGGGGGGGCCGGGGAGCTGTTTTTT.

CDR3 coding DNA: TGTGCCAGCAGCTTATCTAGCGGGGGGACAGATACGCAGTATTTT. Its translation is CASSLSSGGTDTQYF. The chain recombines TRBV13 with TRBJ2-3, with TRBD2 matching 11 bases. The V gene end was trimmed by 2 bases and the J gene end by 3 bases; junction bases not matched to a gene: 1. From germline, CDR1 is PRHDT and CDR2 FYEKMQ (reference sequence). CDR3 length equals 15 residues.

The V call is TRBV9, the J call TRBJ1-4; 8 bases line up with TRBD1. V was pared by 3 bases and J by 7 bases, with 8 bases of the junction left unmatched. This CDR3 contains 15 residues. CDR1 is SGDLS and CDR2 is YYNGEE in the germline V gene. The CDR3 protein is CASSESGGLGEKLFF. As DNA, the CDR3 is TGTGCCAGCAGCGAATCAGGGGGCTTGGGTGAAAAACTGTTTTTT.

This clone appeared once. The chain couples TRBV5-1 to TRBJ1-5; TRBD1 matches 7 bases. CDR3 length: 15 amino acids. J lost 0 bases, V lost 0 bases, and 0 bases had no gene match. CDR1 and CDR2 from the germline V gene are SGHRS and YFSETQ. Here the CDR3 reads CASSLGDSSNQPQHF. The CDR3 nucleotides are TGCGCCAGCAGCTTGGGGGACAGTAGCAATCAGCCCCAGCATTTT. Filled out from reference TRBV5-1 and TRBJ1-5, the complete variable domain reads KAGVTQTPRYLIKTRGQQVTLSCSPISGHRSVSWYQQTPGQGLQFLFEYFSETQRNKGNFPGRFSGRQFSNSRSEMNVSTLELGDSALYLCASSLGDSSNQPQHFGDGTRLSIL.

The chain joins TRBV2 to TRBJ1-1; D uncertain. V was pared by 3 bases and J by 1 base, with 6 bases between. CDR1 and CDR2 (germline): SNHLY, FYNNEI. There are 13 residues in the CDR3. DNA for the CDR3: TGTGCCAGCAGTGATTCCGGGAACACTGAAGCTTTCTTT. This encodes CASSDSGNTEAFF.

The chain is built from TRBV5-1 and TRBJ1-1, with D possibly being TRBD1 (5 bases). The V and J ends lost 0 bases and 1 base respectively, with 16 bases between them. This CDR3 spans 17 amino acids. Germline CDR1 SGHRS, CDR2 YFSETQ. Here the CDR3 reads CASSLDAGRLPNTEAFF. The CDR3 DNA follows: TGCGCCAGCAGCTTGGATGCGGGGCGCCTACCGAACACTGAAGCTTTCTTT.

The genes are TRBV11-3 and TRBJ1-1; 10 positions agree with TRBD1. The CDR3 runs to 15 residues. Germline CDR1 SGHNT, CDR2 YENEEA. Trimming removed 5 bases from V and 3 bases from J; junction bases left unmatched: 6. CDR3: CASSAGQGGYTEAFF. Here the CDR3 DNA reads TGTGCCAGCAGCGCCGGACAGGGGGGGTACACTGAAGCTTTCTTT.